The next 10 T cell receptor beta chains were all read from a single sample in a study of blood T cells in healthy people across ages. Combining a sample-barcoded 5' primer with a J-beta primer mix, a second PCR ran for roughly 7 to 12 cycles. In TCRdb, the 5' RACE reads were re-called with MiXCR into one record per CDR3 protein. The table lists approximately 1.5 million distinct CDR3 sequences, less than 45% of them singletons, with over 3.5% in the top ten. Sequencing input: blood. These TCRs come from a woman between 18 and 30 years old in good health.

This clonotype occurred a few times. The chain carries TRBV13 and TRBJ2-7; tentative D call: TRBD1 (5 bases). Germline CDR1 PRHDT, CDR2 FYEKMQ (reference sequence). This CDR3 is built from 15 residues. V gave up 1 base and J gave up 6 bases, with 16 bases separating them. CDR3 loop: CASSLEGTGLGEQYF. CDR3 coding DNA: TGTGCCAGCAGCTTAGAAGGTACAGGCCTCGGCGAGCAGTACTTC.

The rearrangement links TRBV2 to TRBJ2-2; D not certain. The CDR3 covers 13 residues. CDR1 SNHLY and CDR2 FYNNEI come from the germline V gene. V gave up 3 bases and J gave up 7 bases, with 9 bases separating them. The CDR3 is CASSDVVGGELFF. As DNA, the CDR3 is TGTGCCAGCAGTGATGTCGTGGGCGGGGAGCTGTTTTTT.

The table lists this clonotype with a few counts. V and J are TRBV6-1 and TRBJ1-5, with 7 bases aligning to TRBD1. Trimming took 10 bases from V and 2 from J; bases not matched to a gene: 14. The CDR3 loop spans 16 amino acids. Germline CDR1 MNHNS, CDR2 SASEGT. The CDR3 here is CAISRGTAAGNQPQHF. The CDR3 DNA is TGTGCCATCTCACGAGGGACAGCCGCGGGCAATCAGCCCCAGCATTTT.

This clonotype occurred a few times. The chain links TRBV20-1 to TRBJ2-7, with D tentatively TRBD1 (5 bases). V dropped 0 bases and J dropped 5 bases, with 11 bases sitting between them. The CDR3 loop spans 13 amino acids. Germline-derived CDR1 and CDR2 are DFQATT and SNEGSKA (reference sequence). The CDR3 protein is CSARDRWGHEQYF. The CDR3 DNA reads TGCAGTGCTAGAGATCGCTGGGGCCACGAGCAGTACTTC.

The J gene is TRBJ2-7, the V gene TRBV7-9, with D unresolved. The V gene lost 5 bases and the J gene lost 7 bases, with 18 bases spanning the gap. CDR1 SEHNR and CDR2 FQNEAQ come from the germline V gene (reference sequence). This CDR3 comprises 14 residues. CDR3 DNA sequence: TGTGCCAGCAGCCCTATTTCCTCCTACAATGAGCAGTACTTC. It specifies CASSPISSYNEQYF.

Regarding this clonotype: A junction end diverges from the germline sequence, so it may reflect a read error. CDR3 in DNA: TGCAATGCTAGAAAGTCAGGACTAGCGGAATACAATGAGCAGTTCTTC. Translated, it gives CNARKSGLAEYNEQFF. The gene calls are TRBV20-1 and TRBJ2-1; 10 bases map to TRBD2. This CDR3 has 16 residues. Germline V gene lookup returns CDR1 DFQATT and CDR2 SNEGSKA (reference sequence).

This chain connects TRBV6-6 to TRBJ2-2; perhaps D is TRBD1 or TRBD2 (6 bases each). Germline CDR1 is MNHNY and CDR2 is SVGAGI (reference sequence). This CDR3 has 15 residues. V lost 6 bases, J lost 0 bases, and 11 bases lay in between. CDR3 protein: CASRHREANTGELFF. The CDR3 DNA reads TGTGCCAGCAGACACAGGGAGGCGAACACCGGGGAGCTGTTTTTT.

The CDR3 loop reads CASSFDGRYGYTF. CDR3 nucleotide sequence: TGTGCCAGCAGCTTTGACGGGCGGTATGGCTACACCTTC. The chain couples TRBV7-2 to TRBJ1-2; D gene unclear. The CDR3 sequence is 13 residues long. Trimming stripped 3 bases from V and 5 bases from J, with 10 bases between. The germline gives CDR1 SGHTA, CDR2 FQGNSA.

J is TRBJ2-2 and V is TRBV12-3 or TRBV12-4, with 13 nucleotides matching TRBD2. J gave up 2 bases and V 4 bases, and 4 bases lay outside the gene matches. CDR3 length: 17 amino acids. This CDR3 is CASSSGTSGTNTGELFF. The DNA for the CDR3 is TGTGCCAGCAGTTCCGGGACTAGCGGGACTAACACCGGGGAGCTGTTTTTT.

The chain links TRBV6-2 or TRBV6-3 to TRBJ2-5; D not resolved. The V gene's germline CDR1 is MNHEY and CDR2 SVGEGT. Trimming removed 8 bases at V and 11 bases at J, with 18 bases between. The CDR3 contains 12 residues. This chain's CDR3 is CASAQTRHEQYF. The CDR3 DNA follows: TGTGCCAGCGCTCAGACCCGGCATGAGCAGTACTTC.